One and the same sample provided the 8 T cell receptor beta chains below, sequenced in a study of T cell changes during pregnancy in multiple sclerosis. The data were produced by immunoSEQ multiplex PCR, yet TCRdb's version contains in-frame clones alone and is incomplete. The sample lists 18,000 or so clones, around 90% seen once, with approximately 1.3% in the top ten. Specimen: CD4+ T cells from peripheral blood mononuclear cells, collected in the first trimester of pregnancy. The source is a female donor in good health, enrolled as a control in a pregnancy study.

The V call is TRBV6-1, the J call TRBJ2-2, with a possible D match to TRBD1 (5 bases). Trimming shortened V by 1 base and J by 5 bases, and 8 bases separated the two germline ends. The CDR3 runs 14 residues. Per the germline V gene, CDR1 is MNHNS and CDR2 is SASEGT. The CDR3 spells CASSEVAGTGELFF. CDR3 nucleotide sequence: TGTGCCAGCAGTGAAGTGGCAGGGACCGGGGAGCTGTTTTTT.

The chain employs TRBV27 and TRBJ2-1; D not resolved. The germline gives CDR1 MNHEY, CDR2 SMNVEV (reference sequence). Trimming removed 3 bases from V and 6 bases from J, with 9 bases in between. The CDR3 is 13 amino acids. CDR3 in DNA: TGTGCCAGCAGTTTTCTCAGTCTCAATGAGCAGTTCTTC. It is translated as CASSFLSLNEQFF.

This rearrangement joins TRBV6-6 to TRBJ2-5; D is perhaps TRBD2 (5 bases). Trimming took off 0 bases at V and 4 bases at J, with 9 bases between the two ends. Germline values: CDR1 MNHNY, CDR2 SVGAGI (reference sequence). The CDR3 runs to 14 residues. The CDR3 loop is CASSYSTAAETQYF. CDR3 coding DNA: TGTGCCAGCAGTTACTCTACAGCGGCAGAGACCCAGTACTTC.

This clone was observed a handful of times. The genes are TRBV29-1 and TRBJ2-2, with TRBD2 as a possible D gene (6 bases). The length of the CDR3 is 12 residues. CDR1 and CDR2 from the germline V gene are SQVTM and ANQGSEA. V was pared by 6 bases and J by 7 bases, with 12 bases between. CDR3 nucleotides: TGCAGCGTGAACCTGGGAGGCGGGGAGCTGTTTTTT. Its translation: CSVNLGGGELFF.

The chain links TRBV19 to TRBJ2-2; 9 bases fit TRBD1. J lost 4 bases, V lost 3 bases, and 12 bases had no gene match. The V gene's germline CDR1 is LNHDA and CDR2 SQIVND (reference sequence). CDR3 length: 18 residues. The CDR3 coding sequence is TGTGCCAGTAGTATTTTCCTGGGACAGGGCCCCAGCACCGGGGAGCTGTTTTTT. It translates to CASSIFLGQGPSTGELFF.

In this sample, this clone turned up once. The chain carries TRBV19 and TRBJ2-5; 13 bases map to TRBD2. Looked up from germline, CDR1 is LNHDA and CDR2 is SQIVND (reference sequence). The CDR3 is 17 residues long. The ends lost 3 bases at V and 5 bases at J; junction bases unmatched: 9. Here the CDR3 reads CASSMTRTSGRGETQYF. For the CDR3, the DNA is TGTGCCAGTAGTATGACCCGGACTAGCGGGAGAGGGGAGACCCAGTACTTC.

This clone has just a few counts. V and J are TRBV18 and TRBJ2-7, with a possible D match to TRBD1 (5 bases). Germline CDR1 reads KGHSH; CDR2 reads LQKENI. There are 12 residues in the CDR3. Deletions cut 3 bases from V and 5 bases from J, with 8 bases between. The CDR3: CASSPPGNEQYF. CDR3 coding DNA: TGTGCCAGCTCACCTCCAGGGAACGAGCAGTACTTC.

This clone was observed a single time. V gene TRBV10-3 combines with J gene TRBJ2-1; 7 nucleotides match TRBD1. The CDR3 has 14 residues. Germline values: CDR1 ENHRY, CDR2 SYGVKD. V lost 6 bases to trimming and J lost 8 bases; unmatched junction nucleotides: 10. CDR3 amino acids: CAIRKGTGDDEQFF. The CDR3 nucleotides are TGTGCCATCAGGAAGGGTACAGGGGACGATGAGCAGTTCTTC.